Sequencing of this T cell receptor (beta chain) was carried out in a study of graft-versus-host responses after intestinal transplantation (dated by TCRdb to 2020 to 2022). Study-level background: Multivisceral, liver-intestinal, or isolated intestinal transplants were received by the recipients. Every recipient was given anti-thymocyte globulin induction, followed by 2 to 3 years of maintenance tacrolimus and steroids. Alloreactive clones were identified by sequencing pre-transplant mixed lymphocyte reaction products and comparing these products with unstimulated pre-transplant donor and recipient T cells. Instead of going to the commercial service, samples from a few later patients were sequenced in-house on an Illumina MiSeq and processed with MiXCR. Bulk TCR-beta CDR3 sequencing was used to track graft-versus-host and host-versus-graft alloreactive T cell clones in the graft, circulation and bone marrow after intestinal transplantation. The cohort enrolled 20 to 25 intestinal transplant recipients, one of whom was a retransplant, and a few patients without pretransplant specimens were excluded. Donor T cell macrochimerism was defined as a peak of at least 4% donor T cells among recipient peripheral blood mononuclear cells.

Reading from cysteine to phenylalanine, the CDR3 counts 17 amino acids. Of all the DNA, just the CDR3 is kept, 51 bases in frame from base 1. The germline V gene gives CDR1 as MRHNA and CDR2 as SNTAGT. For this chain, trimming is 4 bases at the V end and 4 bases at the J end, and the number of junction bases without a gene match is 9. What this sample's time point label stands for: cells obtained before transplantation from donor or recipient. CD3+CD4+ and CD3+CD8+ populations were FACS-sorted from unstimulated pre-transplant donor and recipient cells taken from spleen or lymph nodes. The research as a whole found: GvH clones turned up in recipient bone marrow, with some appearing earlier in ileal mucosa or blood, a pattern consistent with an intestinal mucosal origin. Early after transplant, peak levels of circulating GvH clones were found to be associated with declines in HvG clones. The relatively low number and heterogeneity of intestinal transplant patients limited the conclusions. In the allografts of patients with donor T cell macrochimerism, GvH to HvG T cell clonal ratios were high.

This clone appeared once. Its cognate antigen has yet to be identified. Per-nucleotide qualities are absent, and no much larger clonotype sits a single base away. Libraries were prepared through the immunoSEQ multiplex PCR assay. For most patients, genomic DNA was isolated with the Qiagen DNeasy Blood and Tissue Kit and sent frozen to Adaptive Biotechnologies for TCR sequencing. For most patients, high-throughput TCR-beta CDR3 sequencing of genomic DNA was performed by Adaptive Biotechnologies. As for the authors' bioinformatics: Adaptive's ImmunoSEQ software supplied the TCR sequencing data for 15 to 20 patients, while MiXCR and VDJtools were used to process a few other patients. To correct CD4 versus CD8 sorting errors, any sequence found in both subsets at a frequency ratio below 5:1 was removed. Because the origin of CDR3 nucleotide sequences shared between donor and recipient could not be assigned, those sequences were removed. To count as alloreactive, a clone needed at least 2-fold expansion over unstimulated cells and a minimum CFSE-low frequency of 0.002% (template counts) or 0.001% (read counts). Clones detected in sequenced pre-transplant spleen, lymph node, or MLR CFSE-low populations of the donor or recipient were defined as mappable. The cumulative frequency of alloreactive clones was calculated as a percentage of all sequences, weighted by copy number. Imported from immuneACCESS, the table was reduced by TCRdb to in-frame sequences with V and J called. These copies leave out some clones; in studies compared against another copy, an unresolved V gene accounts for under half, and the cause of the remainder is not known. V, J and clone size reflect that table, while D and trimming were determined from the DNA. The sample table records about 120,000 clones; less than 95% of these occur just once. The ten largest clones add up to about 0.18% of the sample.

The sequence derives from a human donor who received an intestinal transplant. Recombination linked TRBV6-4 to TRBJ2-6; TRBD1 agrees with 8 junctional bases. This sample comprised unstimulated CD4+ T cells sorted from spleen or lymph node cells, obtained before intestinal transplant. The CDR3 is CASSATYRGSGANVLTF. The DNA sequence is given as TGTGCCAGCAGTGCCACTTACAGGGGGTCCGGGGCCAACGTCCTGACTTTC.